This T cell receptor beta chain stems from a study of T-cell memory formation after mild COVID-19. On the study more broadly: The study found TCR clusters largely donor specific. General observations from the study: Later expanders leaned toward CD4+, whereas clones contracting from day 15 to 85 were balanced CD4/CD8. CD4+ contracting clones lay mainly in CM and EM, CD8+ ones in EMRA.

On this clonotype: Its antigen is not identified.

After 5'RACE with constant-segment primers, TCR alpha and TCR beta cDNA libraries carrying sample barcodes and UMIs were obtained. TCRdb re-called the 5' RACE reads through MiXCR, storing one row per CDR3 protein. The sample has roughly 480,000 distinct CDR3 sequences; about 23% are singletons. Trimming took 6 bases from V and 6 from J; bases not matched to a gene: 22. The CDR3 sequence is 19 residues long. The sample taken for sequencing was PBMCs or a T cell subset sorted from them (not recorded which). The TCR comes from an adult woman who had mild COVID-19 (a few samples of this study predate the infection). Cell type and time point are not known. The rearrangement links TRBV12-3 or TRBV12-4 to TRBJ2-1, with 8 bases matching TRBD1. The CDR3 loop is CASSLPLGRPGGRSNEQFF. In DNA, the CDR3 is TGTGCCAGCAGCCTACCGTTGGGCCGACCAGGGGGCCGAAGCAATGAGCAGTTCTTC.